One and the same sample provided the 26 T cell receptor beta chains below, sequenced in a study of T cell repertoires in cytomegalovirus infection. Each CDR3 protein is one row after TCRdb ran MiXCR on the reads. This table holds about 770,000 distinct CDR3 sequences, roughly 28% found once. Their target antigens are unknown. Sequencing used cultured CD8+ T cells from PBMCs, obtained from culture after CMV antigen stimulation. All receptors come from a human donor in good health (CMV status not recorded). Some clones in this sample may be carry-over from other donors' samples.

The V call is TRBV19, the J call TRBJ2-7; possible D gene TRBD2, 6 bases. The germline V gene has CDR1 LNHDA and CDR2 SQIVND (reference sequence). The ends were cut back, 7 bases at V and 4 bases at J, with 20 bases in the middle. This CDR3 spans 15 amino acids. As DNA, the CDR3 is TGTGCCAGTATCTTAGGGTCCTTGCGGGATTACGAGCAGTACGTC. Residues: CASILGSLRDYEQYV.

The chain recombines TRBV7-9 with TRBJ2-5; D is undetermined. The CDR3 totals 12 residues. Per germline, CDR1 SEHNR and CDR2 FQNEAQ (reference sequence). The ends were cut back, 8 bases at V and 4 bases at J, with 11 bases in the middle. The CDR3 DNA follows: TGTGCCAGCGACGGCATCCGAGAGACCCAGTACTTC. Amino acid sequence: CASDGIRETQYF.

The genes are TRBV19 and TRBJ1-5; perhaps TRBD1 as D (5 bases). The germline CDR1 and CDR2 sequences are LNHDA and SQIVND (reference sequence). This CDR3 region has 14 residues. V was clipped by 0 bases and J by 7 bases, with 10 bases between them. The CDR3 nucleotides are TGTGCCAGTAGTATAGACGGAGGGGCCCAGCCCCAGCATTTT. Protein product: CASSIDGGAQPQHF.

This clonotype was observed a handful of times. The chain carries TRBV27 and TRBJ2-5; TRBD1 aligns across 12 bases. V trimming: 0 bases; J trimming: 1 base; junction bases outside the gene matches: 6. Germline V lookup: CDR1 MNHEY, CDR2 SMNVEV (reference sequence). There are 18 residues in the CDR3. The CDR3 coding sequence is TGTGCCAGCAGTTTATCCGGGACAGGGGGCGCGGGCCAAGAGACCCAGTACTTC. It encodes CASSLSGTGGAGQETQYF.

This clonotype was seen repeatedly, ten times or more. This chain joins TRBV7-8 and TRBJ2-2, with a tentative D call TRBD2 (6 bases). CDR1 is SGHVS and CDR2 is FQNEAQ in the germline V gene. The ends were cut back, 4 bases at V and 4 bases at J, with 16 bases in the middle. The length of the CDR3 is 16 residues. The CDR3 DNA reads as TGTGCCAGCAGCTGGGGACTTCAACCCTTCACCGGGGAGCTGTTTTTT. The encoded protein is CASSWGLQPFTGELFF.

This chain links TRBV27 with TRBJ2-2, with 8 bases lining up with TRBD1. The germline V gene encodes CDR1 MNHEY and CDR2 SMNVEV (reference sequence). CDR3 length: 16 residues. V was clipped by 5 bases and J by 5 bases; unmatched bases: 10. This chain's CDR3 is CASSPNPRGRTGELFF. The CDR3 DNA follows: TGTGCCAGCAGTCCCAATCCCAGGGGGCGGACCGGGGAGCTGTTTTTT.

The table lists this clonotype with a few counts. This sequence joins TRBV2 and TRBJ1-5; no reliable D call. The CDR3 covers 15 residues. The V gene lost 2 bases and the J gene lost 9 bases, with 17 bases spanning the gap. Per the germline V gene, CDR1 is SNHLY and CDR2 is FYNNEI. The CDR3, as DNA: TGTGCCAGCAGTGAATTGAGGACTGACGATGGGCCCCAGCATTTT. It is translated as CASSELRTDDGPQHF.

The chain uses TRBV19 and TRBJ1-1; TRBD1 agrees at 11 bases. CDR1 is LNHDA and CDR2 is SQIVND in the germline V gene (reference sequence). V gave up 3 bases and J gave up 5 bases; unmatched junction bases: 2. The CDR3 covers 14 residues. The CDR3: CASSMGQGVTEAFF. The DNA for the CDR3 is TGTGCCAGTAGTATGGGACAGGGGGTTACTGAAGCTTTCTTT.

The V gene is TRBV9, the J gene TRBJ1-1; D gene unclear. The CDR3 loop spans 13 amino acids. V gave up 0 bases and J gave up 4 bases, with 7 bases separating them. Germline-derived CDR1 and CDR2 are SGDLS and YYNGEE. CDR3 region: CASSVDGPTEAFF. CDR3 DNA: TGTGCCAGCAGCGTAGACGGGCCCACTGAAGCTTTCTTT.

The V and J genes are TRBV27 and TRBJ1-2; 9 bases line up with TRBD1. CDR1 and CDR2 from the germline V gene are MNHEY and SMNVEV (reference sequence). The V gene end was trimmed by 7 bases and the J gene end by 5 bases; junction bases not matched to a gene: 11. The CDR3 length is 15 residues. The CDR3 DNA follows: TGTGCCAGCACCCCCGGCCGGGACAGGGCTTATGGCTACACCTTC. Translating it yields CASTPGRDRAYGYTF.

This clonotype was seen more than once but under ten times. The chain uses TRBV7-2 and TRBJ1-3, with 7 bases aligning to TRBD1. With 3 bases clipped from V and 0 bases from J, the junction kept 5 bases outside the gene matches. The CDR3 covers 16 residues. CDR1 is SGHTA and CDR2 is FQGNSA in the germline V gene. The CDR3 DNA reads as TGTGCCAGCAGCTTTACAGGGGCCAACTCTGGAAACACCATATATTTT. Translated: CASSFTGANSGNTIYF.

The rearrangement joins TRBV5-1 to TRBJ1-2; D is perhaps TRBD1 (5 bases). The CDR3 totals 15 residues. Trimming pared 3 bases from V and 1 base from J, leaving 13 bases between. Germline V gene sequence: CDR1 SGHRS, CDR2 YFSETQ. The CDR3 is CASSWNGADNYGYTF. The CDR3 nucleotides are TGCGCCAGCAGCTGGAACGGGGCGGATAACTATGGCTACACCTTC. Full variable domain (outside the CDR3, taken from reference TRBV5-1 and TRBJ1-2): KAGVTQTPRYLIKTRGQQVTLSCSPISGHRSVSWYQQTPGQGLQFLFEYFSETQRNKGNFPGRFSGRQFSNSRSEMNVSTLELGDSALYLCASSWNGADNYGYTFGSGTRLTVV.

This clonotype has only a few counts. The rearrangement joins TRBV7-9 to TRBJ2-2; no definite D call. The CDR3 has 16 amino acids. Between the trimmed V and J ends, which lost 5 bases and 5 bases, there was a span of 18 bases. Germline CDR1 and CDR2: SEHNR and FQNEAQ (reference sequence). CDR3 protein: CASSNPGSTQTGELFF. CDR3 in DNA: TGTGCCAGCAGCAACCCCGGGTCCACGCAGACCGGGGAGCTGTTTTTT.

The V and J genes are TRBV12-5 and TRBJ2-6; D might be TRBD1 (6 bases). The ends were cut back, 1 base at V and 0 bases at J, with 13 bases in the middle. Germline values: CDR1 LGHNT, CDR2 FRNRAP. This CDR3 has 18 amino acids. The CDR3 sequence: CASGLGRGPSSGANVLTF. The CDR3 nucleotides read TGTGCTAGTGGTTTGGGCAGGGGACCCTCCTCTGGGGCCAACGTCCTGACTTTC.

This chain uses TRBV28 with TRBJ1-4; D gene uncertain. This CDR3 has 15 residues. V lost 4 bases, J lost 7 bases, and 16 bases lay in between. The germline V gene has CDR1 MDHEN and CDR2 SYDVKM. Here the CDR3 reads CASSSPPDPGEKLFF. CDR3 DNA sequence: TGTGCCAGCAGTTCCCCCCCGGACCCGGGTGAAAAACTGTTTTTT.

This clonotype was found a few times. This chain joins TRBV7-2 and TRBJ1-1, with D unclear. Trimming shortened V by 6 bases and J by 6 bases, and 8 bases separated the two germline ends. The CDR3 loop spans 11 amino acids. Looked up from germline, CDR1 is SGHTA and CDR2 is FQGNSA. The CDR3, as DNA: TGTGCCAGCAGGTGGCAGCCTGAAGCTTTCTTT. It specifies CASRWQPEAFF.

This clonotype was counted at least ten times. This chain uses TRBV6-2 or TRBV6-3 with TRBJ2-5; D may be TRBD1 (5 bases). Trimming left V 5 bases short and J 7 bases short, with 17 bases between. This CDR3 spans 14 amino acids. Looked up from germline, CDR1 is MNHEY and CDR2 is SVGEGT. The CDR3 DNA sequence: TGTGCCAGCAGTGATCCGACAGTAGATGGGACCCAGTACTTC. Translation gives CASSDPTVDGTQYF.

This clonotype was seen only a few times. This chain uses TRBV7-2 with TRBJ2-5; TRBD2 agrees at 13 bases. With 5 bases clipped from V and 5 bases from J, the junction kept 8 bases outside the gene matches. This CDR3 is built from 16 residues. Germline CDR1 is SGHTA and CDR2 is FQGNSA. The CDR3 DNA follows: TGTGCCAGCAGCCCCCGACCGGGACTAGCGGGGGAGACCCAGTACTTC. Its protein product is CASSPRPGLAGETQYF.

This sequence joins TRBV10-2 and TRBJ2-1; D unclear. Between the trimmed V and J ends, which lost 5 bases and 7 bases, there was a span of 15 bases. Germline CDR1 and CDR2: WSHSY and SAAADI. The CDR3 sequence is 14 residues long. DNA of the CDR3: TGCGCCAGCAGTAACTTGGGCCAAGCAAATGAGCAGTTCTTC. The encoded protein is CASSNLGQANEQFF.

The J gene is TRBJ1-5, the V gene TRBV27; D is perhaps TRBD1 (5 bases). Trimming removed 0 bases at V and 6 bases at J, with 12 bases between. The CDR3 extends over 15 amino acids. CDR1 is MNHEY, CDR2 SMNVEV, per germline (reference sequence). This chain's CDR3 is CASSLSAQGGQPQHF. CDR3 coding DNA: TGTGCCAGCAGTTTATCGGCCCAGGGAGGTCAGCCCCAGCATTTT.

V gene TRBV4-1 combines with J gene TRBJ1-4; tentatively, D is TRBD1 (6 bases). The germline V and J ends were trimmed by 2 bases and 8 bases, with 12 bases remaining between them. The CDR3 loop spans 14 amino acids. Germline V CDR1 and CDR2: MGHRA, YSYEKL. The CDR3 sequence is CASSQRGAQEKLFF. Here the CDR3 DNA reads TGCGCCAGCAGCCAAAGGGGGGCACAGGAAAAACTGTTTTTT.

The chain has TRBV29-1 and TRBJ2-5, with D tentatively TRBD2 (6 bases). The V gene lost 5 bases and the J gene lost 4 bases, with 20 bases spanning the gap. The CDR3 spans 15 residues. CDR1 and CDR2 (germline): SQVTM, ANQGSEA. The CDR3 region has the DNA TGCAGCGTTCCCCGATGGGCAGGAGGGATAGAGACCCAGTACTTC. Protein product: CSVPRWAGGIETQYF. Together with reference TRBV29-1 and TRBJ2-5, the CDR3 gives the full variable domain: SAVISQKPSRDICQRGTSLTIQCQVDSQVTMMFWYRQQPGQSLTLIATANQGSEATYESGFVIDKFPISRPNLTFSTLTVSNMSPEDSSIYLCSVPRWAGGIETQYFGPGTRLLVL.

The chain is built from TRBV7-9 and TRBJ1-1; 7 nucleotides align to TRBD1. With 1 base clipped from V and 5 bases from J, the junction kept 7 bases outside the gene matches. CDR1 is SEHNR, CDR2 FQNEAQ, per germline (reference sequence). This CDR3 is 15 amino acids long. This CDR3 is CASSLGQGPGTEAFF. The CDR3 DNA reads as TGTGCCAGCAGCTTAGGACAGGGTCCGGGGACTGAAGCTTTCTTT.

This clonotype was seen a few times. The chain has TRBV6-1 and TRBJ1-1, with 9 bases that match TRBD1. V was pared by 5 bases and J by 0 bases, with 7 bases of the junction left unmatched. The CDR3 length is 16 residues. Germline V lookup: CDR1 MNHNS, CDR2 SASEGT. The CDR3 bases are TGTGCCAGCAGTTCGGACAGGGGCTATATGAACACTGAAGCTTTCTTT. Translating gives CASSSDRGYMNTEAFF.

This clonotype was seen repeatedly, ten times or more. V gene TRBV7-3 combines with J gene TRBJ2-1; TRBD2 aligns across 9 bases. CDR1 is SGHTA, CDR2 FQGTGA, per germline. This CDR3 is built from 15 residues. Germline trimming cut 1 base from V and 3 bases from J; bases unmatched to any gene: 1. The CDR3 bases are TGTGCCAGCAGCTTAAAGACTAGCGGCTACAATGAGCAGTTCTTC. The encoded protein is CASSLKTSGYNEQFF.

This clonotype was seen a few times. The chain recombines TRBV9 with TRBJ1-1, with D hard to call. Germline V lookup: CDR1 SGDLS, CDR2 YYNGEE. Trimming left V 3 bases short and J 4 bases short, with 16 bases between. This CDR3 has 15 amino acids. This chain's CDR3 is CASSGRSNRGTEAFF. DNA of the CDR3: TGTGCCAGCAGCGGCCGGTCGAATCGGGGCACTGAAGCTTTCTTT.